Following are 29 T cell receptor beta chains from one sample sequenced in a study of T cell repertoires in cytomegalovirus infection. Antigen specificity for these receptors is unknown. Each CDR3 protein gets one entry after TCRdb re-called the reads with MiXCR. The data hold under 200,000 distinct CDR3 sequences, with about a fifth observed a single time. The material sequenced was CD8+ T cells from cultured PBMCs, taken from culture after CMV antigen stimulation. The receptors originated from a human donor in good health (CMV status not recorded). Some clones in this sample may be carry-over from other donors' samples.

V is TRBV7-6 and J is TRBJ2-7; D perhaps matches TRBD1 (6 bases). V shed 5 bases and J shed 4 bases, with 15 bases lying between them. The CDR3 consists of 14 residues. Germline-derived CDR1 and CDR2 are SGHVS and FNYEAQ. CDR3 amino acids: CASSPSGAVYEQYF. Here the CDR3 DNA reads TGTGCCAGCAGCCCCTCAGGGGCAGTTTACGAGCAGTACTTC.

This chain links TRBV7-9 with TRBJ2-7, with unresolved D. The CDR3 length is 12 residues. Germline V lookup: CDR1 SEHNR, CDR2 FQNEAQ (reference sequence). Trimming cost V 5 bases and J 6 bases, with 11 bases left between them. CDR3 DNA sequence: TGTGCCAGCAGCCTTCCCTTTAGCGAGCAGTACTTC. It translates to CASSLPFSEQYF.

The chain recombines TRBV10-3 with TRBJ2-1; possibly TRBD1 or TRBD2 for D (5 bases each). CDR3 length: 14 amino acids. Trimming shortened V by 6 bases and J by 4 bases, and 13 bases separated the two germline ends. Germline CDR1 reads ENHRY; CDR2 reads SYGVKD. The CDR3 loop reads CAISPGTGYNEQFF. The CDR3 DNA is TGTGCCATCAGCCCCGGGACGGGGTACAATGAGCAGTTCTTC.

The gene calls are TRBV12-3 or TRBV12-4 and TRBJ2-1; tentatively, D is TRBD1 (5 bases). The CDR3 covers 14 residues. Trimming took 10 bases from V and 2 from J, leaving 15 bases between them. CDR3 loop: CATRVLWPYNEQFF. Written as DNA, the CDR3 is TGTGCCACCAGGGTACTCTGGCCCTACAATGAGCAGTTCTTC.

V and J are TRBV7-2 and TRBJ2-3; D could derive from TRBD1 or TRBD2 (5 bases each). V lost 3 bases and J 5 bases, leaving 9 bases between the germline ends. The CDR3 sequence is 13 residues long. Germline V gene data show CDR1 as SGHTA and CDR2 as FQGNSA. The CDR3 protein is CASSFTGGDTQYF. In nucleotides, the CDR3 is TGTGCCAGCAGCTTTACAGGAGGAGATACGCAGTATTTT.

This clonotype has a handful of counts. The genes are TRBV7-9 and TRBJ2-7; D remains unclear. The V end was cut by 4 bases, the J end by 1 base, with 14 bases between. This CDR3 has 15 amino acids. CDR1 SEHNR and CDR2 FQNEAQ come from the germline V gene (reference sequence). The CDR3 spells CASSSPLDGSYEQYF. The CDR3, as DNA: TGTGCCAGCAGCTCTCCCCTGGACGGTTCCTACGAGCAGTACTTC.

V is TRBV5-1 and J is TRBJ1-4; D is ambiguous. V shed 5 bases and J shed 5 bases, with 4 bases lying between them. The CDR3 runs to 11 residues. The V gene's germline CDR1 is SGHRS and CDR2 YFSETQ. The CDR3 protein is CASSWNEKLFF. In DNA, the CDR3 is TGCGCCAGCAGTTGGAATGAAAAACTGTTTTTT.

This clonotype was found a few times. The chain has TRBV12-3 or TRBV12-4 and TRBJ2-3, with a weak D call TRBD2 (6 bases). The V gene lost 1 base and the J gene lost 0 bases, with 11 bases spanning the gap. This CDR3 is 16 amino acids long. The CDR3 bases are TGTGCCAGCAGTTTAGAACTAGCACTTAGCACAGATACGCAGTATTTT. As protein: CASSLELALSTDTQYF.

This clonotype showed up just a few times. The chain employs TRBV6-1 and TRBJ1-1; TRBD1 is a possible D gene (5 bases). This CDR3 region has 14 residues. V was clipped by 4 bases and J by 1 base, with 10 bases between them. Germline loops: CDR1 MNHNS, CDR2 SASEGT. DNA of the CDR3: TGTGCCAGCAGTGGTTGGGACCAGAACACTGAAGCTTTCTTT. Translated, it gives CASSGWDQNTEAFF.

This rearrangement joins TRBV7-2 to TRBJ2-3; D may be TRBD1 (6 bases). V was pared by 3 bases and J by 4 bases, with 17 bases between. Germline assignment: CDR1 SGHTA and CDR2 FQGNSA. The CDR3 is made up of 16 amino acids. DNA for the CDR3: TGTGCCAGCAGCTTGGGGGCTAGCCCCGCCGCAGATACGCAGTATTTT. Encoded protein: CASSLGASPAADTQYF.

The chain recombines TRBV6-2 or TRBV6-3 with TRBJ2-7, with D possibly being TRBD2 (6 bases). The V and J ends lost 7 bases and 3 bases respectively, with 10 bases between them. Germline V gene sequence: CDR1 MNHEY, CDR2 SVGEGT. There are 12 residues in the CDR3. CDR3 coding DNA: TGTGCCAGCACAAGCGGGTACTACGAGCAGTACTTC. It codes for CASTSGYYEQYF.

This clonotype showed up just a few times. The genes are TRBV7-8 and TRBJ2-1; D ambiguous. This CDR3 is 11 amino acids long. V lost 6 bases to trimming and J lost 6 bases, with 6 bases between them. Germline V lookup: CDR1 SGHVS, CDR2 FQNEAQ. Here the CDR3 reads CASRNPNEQFF. Written as DNA, the CDR3 is TGTGCCAGCAGAAATCCCAATGAGCAGTTCTTC.

This clonotype was seen at least ten times. The V call is TRBV20-1, the J call TRBJ1-1, with D uncertain. The CDR3 spans 13 residues. V shed 0 bases and J shed 1 base, with 6 bases lying between them. Germline V gene data show CDR1 as DFQATT and CDR2 as SNEGSKA (reference sequence). CDR3 sequence (DNA): TGCAGTGCTAGAGATAAGGCGAACACTGAAGCTTTCTTT. It yields the protein CSARDKANTEAFF.

This chain uses TRBV3-1 with TRBJ2-5; D gene uncertain. The CDR3 has 15 amino acids. Trimming removed 1 base at V and 4 bases at J, with 13 bases between. CDR1 LGHDT and CDR2 YNNKEL come from the germline V gene (reference sequence). The CDR3: CASSQGTGLGETQYF. CDR3 nucleotides: TGTGCCAGCAGCCAAGGGACCGGGTTGGGAGAGACCCAGTACTTC.

This chain links TRBV4-1 with TRBJ1-1; possible D gene TRBD1, 6 bases. V shed 2 bases and J shed 7 bases, with 14 bases lying between them. CDR1 is MGHRA and CDR2 is YSYEKL in the germline V gene. The CDR3 is 14 residues long. This chain's CDR3 is CASSQITGKYEAFF. The CDR3 DNA reads as TGCGCCAGCAGCCAAATTACAGGGAAGTATGAAGCTTTCTTT.

This clonotype has more than one count but fewer than ten. The rearrangement links TRBV6-5 to TRBJ1-1; D perhaps matches TRBD1 (6 bases). The CDR3 runs 17 residues. The germline V gene encodes CDR1 MNHEY and CDR2 SVGAGI. Trimming left V 7 bases short and J 6 bases short, with 27 bases between. The chain's CDR3 is CASTSGAGGLVRAEAFF. The CDR3 region has the DNA TGTGCCAGCACCTCGGGGGCGGGGGGACTTGTTAGGGCTGAAGCTTTCTTT.

V usage is TRBV7-9 and J usage is TRBJ2-1; 9 bases are shared with TRBD1. CDR3 length: 14 amino acids. With 8 bases clipped from V and 2 bases from J, the junction kept 4 bases outside the gene matches. Germline lookup yields CDR1 SEHNR and CDR2 FQNEAQ (reference sequence). CDR3 amino acids: CASGRTGAYNEQFF. CDR3 coding DNA: TGTGCCAGCGGTAGGACAGGGGCCTACAATGAGCAGTTCTTC.

This clonotype has more than one count but fewer than ten. The gene calls are TRBV27 and TRBJ2-7; D may be TRBD1 or TRBD2 (6 bases each). From germline, CDR1 is MNHEY and CDR2 SMNVEV (reference sequence). The germline V and J ends were trimmed by 0 bases and 2 bases, with 8 bases remaining between them. This CDR3 is 14 amino acids long. DNA of the CDR3: TGTGCCAGCAGTTTATCAGGGGGGCCCTACGAGCAGTACTTC. Amino acids: CASSLSGGPYEQYF.

This clonotype was recorded a few times. The chain recombines TRBV12-3 or TRBV12-4 with TRBJ1-4, with D tentatively TRBD1 (6 bases). The CDR3 has 17 residues. V lost 3 bases and J 2 bases, leaving 16 bases between the germline ends. CDR3 in DNA: TGTGCCAGCAGTTTGTGGGGGGCGCAGATTACTAATGAAAAACTGTTTTTT. This sequence encodes CASSLWGAQITNEKLFF.

The rearrangement joins TRBV9 to TRBJ2-5, with no clear D. In germline, CDR1 is SGDLS, CDR2 YYNGEE. The CDR3 length is 14 residues. Trimming took 0 bases from V and 2 from J, leaving 8 bases between them. The CDR3 protein is CASSVGTSQETQYF. CDR3 in DNA: TGTGCCAGCAGCGTAGGAACCTCACAAGAGACCCAGTACTTC. The whole variable domain, remainder taken from reference TRBV9 and TRBJ2-5, is DSGVTQTPKHLITATGQRVTLRCSPRSGDLSVYWYQQSLDQGLQFLIQYYNGEERAKGNILERFSAQQFPDLHSELNLSSLELGDSALYFCASSVGTSQETQYFGPGTRLLVL.

V is TRBV7-9 and J is TRBJ2-2; 9 nucleotides agree with TRBD1. The CDR3 loop spans 16 amino acids. The germline gives CDR1 SEHNR, CDR2 FQNEAQ (reference sequence). With 5 bases clipped from V and 4 bases from J, the junction kept 8 bases outside the gene matches. CDR3 DNA sequence: TGTGCCAGCAGCGTACCCCGGGACAGGGCCACCGGGGAGCTGTTTTTT. Protein product: CASSVPRDRATGELFF. The full variable domain, with the rest looked up from reference TRBV7-9 and TRBJ2-2, is DTGVSQNPRHKITKRGQNVTFRCDPISEHNRLYWYRQTLGQGPEFLTYFQNEAQLEKSRLLSDRFSAERPKGSFSTLEIQRTEQGDSAMYLCASSVPRDRATGELFFGEGSRLTVL.

The chain combines TRBV7-2 with TRBJ2-7, with D maybe TRBD2 (5 bases). Germline CDR1 and CDR2: SGHTA and FQGNSA. The CDR3 has 12 residues. The germline V and J ends were trimmed by 7 bases and 2 bases, with 9 bases remaining between them. CDR3 in DNA: TGTGCCAGCACCGGGGTTGCCTACGAGCAGTACTTC. This encodes CASTGVAYEQYF.

The rearrangement uses TRBV10-3 and TRBJ1-3, with TRBD1 matching 7 bases. CDR1 is ENHRY, CDR2 SYGVKD, per germline. Trimming cost V 0 bases and J 2 bases; bases outside gene matches: 7. The CDR3 totals 17 residues. The CDR3 coding sequence is TGTGCCATCAGTGAGTCAAGGACAGGAGTTGCTGGAAACACCATATATTTT. This sequence encodes CAISESRTGVAGNTIYF.

The CDR3 region has the DNA TGTGCCAGCAGTGTCCGGGACAGCGTCAGGGAGCAGTTCTTC. Its protein is CASSVRDSVREQFF. The chain combines TRBV6-1 with TRBJ2-1; 7 bases map to TRBD1. J gave up 10 bases and V 4 bases, and 10 bases lay outside the gene matches. CDR1 is MNHNS and CDR2 is SASEGT in the germline V gene. This CDR3 region has 14 residues.

The chain carries TRBV6-2 or TRBV6-3 and TRBJ2-6; D gene uncertain. Germline CDR1 reads MNHEY; CDR2 reads SVGEGT. The CDR3 length is 18 residues. Trimming took 3 bases from V and 0 from J, leaving 15 bases between them. For the CDR3, the DNA is TGTGCCAGCAGTTATTTCAGAGAAGATTTCTCTGGGGCCAACGTCCTGACTTTC. Amino acids: CASSYFREDFSGANVLTF.

The sample holds a few counts of this clonotype. The V gene is TRBV6-2 or TRBV6-3, the J gene TRBJ1-1; a possible D gene is TRBD1 (6 bases). Germline V gene data show CDR1 as MNHEY and CDR2 as SVGEGT. The ends were cut back, 6 bases at V and 0 bases at J, with 11 bases in the middle. The CDR3 totals 14 residues. The CDR3 DNA reads as TGTGCCAGCAGCATGACAGGACTGAACACTGAAGCTTTCTTT. It encodes CASSMTGLNTEAFF.

V usage is TRBV7-9 and J usage is TRBJ1-1; TRBD1 matches at 12 bases. V shed 5 bases and J 1 base; nucleotides not matched to a gene: 5. Germline CDR1 is SEHNR and CDR2 is FQNEAQ (reference sequence). The CDR3 covers 16 residues. CDR3 sequence (DNA): TGTGCCAGCAGCCCACCGGGACAGGGGGCGAACACTGAAGCTTTCTTT. This translates into CASSPPGQGANTEAFF.

This clonotype was detected a few times. The chain is built from TRBV4-2 and TRBJ2-3; perhaps TRBD1 as D (6 bases). The CDR3 sequence is 15 residues long. Germline V gene data show CDR1 as LGHNA and CDR2 as YNFKEQ. V lost 0 bases to trimming and J lost 3 bases, with 10 bases between them. CDR3 DNA: TGTGCCAGCAGCCAAGAAACAGGGTTAACAGATACGCAGTATTTT. Its translation: CASSQETGLTDTQYF.

The gene calls are TRBV7-8 and TRBJ1-3, with TRBD1 as a possible D gene (5 bases). Per germline, CDR1 SGHVS and CDR2 FQNEAQ. The CDR3 covers 16 residues. V was clipped by 1 base and J by 1 base, with 11 bases between them. Here the CDR3 DNA reads TGTGCCAGCAGCTTAGTGAGCGGGACGTCTGGAAACACCATATATTTT. This gives the protein CASSLVSGTSGNTIYF.